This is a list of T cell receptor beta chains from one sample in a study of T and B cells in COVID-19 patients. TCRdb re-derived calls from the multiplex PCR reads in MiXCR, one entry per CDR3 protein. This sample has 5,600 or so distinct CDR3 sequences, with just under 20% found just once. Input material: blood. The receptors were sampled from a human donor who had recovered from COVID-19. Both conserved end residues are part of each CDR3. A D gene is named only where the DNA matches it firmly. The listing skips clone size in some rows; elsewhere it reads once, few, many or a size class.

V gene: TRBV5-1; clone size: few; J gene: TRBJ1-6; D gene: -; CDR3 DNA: TGCGCCAGCAGTTCCGACTGGGGGGATTCACCCCTCCACTTT; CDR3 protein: CASSSDWGDSPLHF
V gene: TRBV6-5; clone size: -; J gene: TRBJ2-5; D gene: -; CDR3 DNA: TGTGCCAGCAGTATCTGGACTGAAGAGACCCAGTACTTC; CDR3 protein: CASSIWTEETQYF
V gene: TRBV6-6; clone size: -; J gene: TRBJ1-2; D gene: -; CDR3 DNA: TGTGCCAGCAGTTACTCTACGGGTAACTATGGCTACACCTTC; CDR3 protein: CASSYSTGNYGYTF
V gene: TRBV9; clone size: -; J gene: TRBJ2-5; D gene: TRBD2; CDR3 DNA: TGTGCCAGCAGCCCCTGGACTAGCGGGTTTCCCAACAGGGACCAGTACTTC; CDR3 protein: CASSPWTSGFPNRDQYF
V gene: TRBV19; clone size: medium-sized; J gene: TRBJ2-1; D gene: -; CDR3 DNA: TGTGCCAGTAGTATGGGGGGCTATGAGCAGTTCTTC; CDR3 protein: CASSMGGYEQFF
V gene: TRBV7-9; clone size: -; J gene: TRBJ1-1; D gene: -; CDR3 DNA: TGTGCCAGCAGCTTAGCCGGGGGAGAAGCTTTCTTT; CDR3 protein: CASSLAGGEAFF
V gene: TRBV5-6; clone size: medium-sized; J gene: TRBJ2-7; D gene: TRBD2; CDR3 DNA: TGTGCCAGCAGCCCCGGGACTAGCGCGAAGAGCTCCTACGAGCAGTACTTC; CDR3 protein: CASSPGTSAKSSYEQYF
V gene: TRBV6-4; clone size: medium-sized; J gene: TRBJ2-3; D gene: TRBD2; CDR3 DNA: TGTGCCAGCAGTGTGGCGGGGGGCGCAGATACGCAGTATTTT; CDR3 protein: CASSVAGGADTQYF
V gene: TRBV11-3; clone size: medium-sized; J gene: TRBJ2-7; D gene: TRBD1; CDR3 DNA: TGTGCCAGCAGCTTACATGGGACAGGGAATAACGAGCAGTACTTC; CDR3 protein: CASSLHGTGNNEQYF
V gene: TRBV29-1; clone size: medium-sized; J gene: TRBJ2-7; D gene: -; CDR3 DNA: TGCAGCCCCCGGAGAGGCGGGCAGGGGTTCGGGTACGAGCAGTACTTC; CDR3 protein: CSPRRGGQGFGYEQYF
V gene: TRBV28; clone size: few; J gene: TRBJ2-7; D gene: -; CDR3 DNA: TGTGCCAGCAGTTTTTCTCGGGACTCCTACGAGCAGTACTTC; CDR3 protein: CASSFSRDSYEQYF
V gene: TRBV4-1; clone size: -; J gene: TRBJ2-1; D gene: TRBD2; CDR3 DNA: TGCGCCAGCAGCCAAGCCGTAGCGGGAGTCGGCTACAATGAGCAGTTCTTC; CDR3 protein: CASSQAVAGVGYNEQFF
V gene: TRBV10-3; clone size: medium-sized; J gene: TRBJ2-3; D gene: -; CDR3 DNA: TGTGCCATCAGTGAGAGTGAGACTAGTTTAAAGTATTTT; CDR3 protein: CAISESETSLKYF
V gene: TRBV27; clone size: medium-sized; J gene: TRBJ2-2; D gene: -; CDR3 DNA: TGTGCCAGCAGTTTGCGGCTGGCCGGGGAGCTGTTTTTT; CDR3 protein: CASSLRLAGELFF
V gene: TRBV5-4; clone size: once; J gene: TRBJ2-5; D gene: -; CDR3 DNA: TGTGCCAGCAGTGACAGGATCCAAGAGACCCAGTACTTC; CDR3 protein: CASSDRIQETQYF
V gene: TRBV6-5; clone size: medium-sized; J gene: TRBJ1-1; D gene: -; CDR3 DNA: TGTGCCAGCAAGGGTTCGACTGAAGCTTTCTTT; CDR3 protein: CASKGSTEAFF
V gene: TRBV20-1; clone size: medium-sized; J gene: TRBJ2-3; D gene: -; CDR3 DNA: TGCAGTGCTCCAAGGCGGGGTTGGGCAGATACGCAGTATTTT; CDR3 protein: CSAPRRGWADTQYF
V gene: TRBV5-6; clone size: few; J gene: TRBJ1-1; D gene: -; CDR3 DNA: TGTGCCAGCAGCCGTAGGACAGCCCAAGCTTTCTTT; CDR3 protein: CASSRRTAQAFF